The clone carrying this TCR beta chain occurred a few times. Antigen unknown. This specimen belongs to a study of post-analysis software for immune sequencing data. Trimming removed 4 bases at V and 6 bases at J, with 14 bases between. CDR3 length: 13 amino acids. Germline V gene sequence: CDR1 SGDLS, CDR2 YYNGEE. Study-wide results and limits: Versus controls, multiple sclerosis patients showed significantly lower diversity (normalized Chao1). Among 5 or 6 TRBV segments more frequent in patients than controls were TRBV5-6, TRBV5-1 and TRBV20-1.

Included in the TCR beta cDNA libraries were unique molecular identifiers. TCRdb ran MiXCR on the PCR reads and lists one entry per CDR3 protein. This table has about 770,000 distinct CDR3 sequences, around 46% appearing once. The sequenced material came from blood. The origin of this receptor is a girl aged 10 to 17 with multiple sclerosis. The chain joins TRBV9 to TRBJ2-7; a weak D match, TRBD1 (6 bases). The CDR3 DNA reads as TGTGCCAGCAGCCTAGGGGGTTTCGGCGAGCAGTACTTC. Protein product: CASSLGGFGEQYF.